Sequencing of this T cell receptor (beta chain) was carried out in a study of blood T cells in healthy people across ages. Study-wide findings and caveats: Aged donors had fewer naive CD4+ cells and lower diversity than long-lived donors. Across the age range, TCR beta diversity per million T cells fell in a roughly linear way. TCR beta diversity was tightly associated with the proportion of naive T cells.

CDR1 and CDR2 (germline): SNHLY, FYNNEI. This CDR3 spans 14 amino acids. Trimming cost V 4 bases and J 5 bases, with 14 bases left between them. This clonotype was detected a few times. Its antigen is still unknown. A J-beta primer mix and a sample-barcoded 5' primer were used in a second PCR of roughly 6 to 11 cycles. Researchers report that a template-switch adaptor with 12 random nucleotides tagged each cDNA molecule. From the 5' RACE reads, TCRdb called clonotypes with MiXCR, one entry per CDR3 protein. The table records 1.5 million to 2 million distinct CDR3 sequences, 28% of them present only once.

The rearrangement links TRBV2 to TRBJ2-5; TRBD2 might be the D (6 bases). The specimen was blood. The source is a woman under 40 in good health. CDR3 protein: CASSGYSRGETQYF. CDR3 in DNA: TGTGCCAGCAGTGGGTACTCCCGGGGGGAGACCCAGTACTTC. The full variable domain, with the rest looked up from reference TRBV2 and TRBJ2-5, is EPEVTQTPSHQVTQMGQEVILRCVPISNHLYFYWYRQILGQKVEFLVSFYNNEISEKSEIFDDQFSVERPDGSNFTLKIRSTKLEDSAMYFCASSGYSRGETQYFGPGTRLLVL.